This T cell receptor (beta chain) was captured in a study of T-cell reconstitution after alpha-beta-depleted transplantation in children (TCRdb year 2016). Background for the entire study: The study quantitatively tracked T-cell immune reconstitution after TCRalphabeta/CD19-depleted allogeneic hematopoietic cell transplantation in children using TCR repertoire profiling. Paper-wide results and their limitations: About two months after transplant, the apparently early recovery of alphabetaT-cell counts reportedly depended on just several hundred clones that had expanded rapidly and came from non-depleted graft cells. In some patients, the high TCRbeta diversity seen at day 60 was put down to recipient T cells and intrathymic progenitors that had survived conditioning. Over subsequent months, a decline in hyperexpanded clone frequencies was noted, and after one year, T-cell counts and TCRbeta diversity were mostly ascribed to newly produced T cells.

The V end loses 4 bases and the J end loses 3 bases, and a stretch of 14 bases separates them. The germline V gene provides CDR1 SGHVS and CDR2 FQNEAQ. From the cysteine through the phenylalanine, the CDR3 covers 15 amino acids. CDR3 DNA only is kept here, 45 bases in frame from base 1. Library generation was performed with PCR. The data were produced on an Illumina HiSeq 2500. TCR library preparation used molecular barcoding, with unique molecular identifiers applied to normalize quantification of the TCRbeta repertoire. The public sequencing data were trimmed at Q25 with fastp and processed into clonotypes with MiXCR by TCRdb, which kept only in-frame beta chains. Identical CDR3 protein sequences are pooled into one entry, listed with their most common genes and DNA. In this sample the table shows tens of thousands of distinct CDR3 sequences, around 18% of which occur a single time. The top ten clonotypes cover approximately 51% of the sample.

What the treatment or condition label conveys for this sample: allogeneic hematopoietic cell transplantation with graft depleted of TCRalphabeta T cells and CD19 B cells. Transplant recipients were children who received TCRalphabeta/CD19-depleted allogeneic hematopoietic cell grafts. This clonotype showed up just a few times. Its specific antigen is unknown. Base qualities are not provided; no much larger clone lies one nucleotide away. Sequences were derived from PBMCs, mostly from graft donor cells, sampled 360 days after TCRalphabeta/CD19-depleted stem cell transplant. The V and J segments used are TRBV7-8 and TRBJ2-3; D gene: possibly TRBD2, on 6 matching bases. The receptor's source is a male patient aged 2 to 9 who had a stem cell transplant for acute lymphoblastic leukemia, so the T cells may come from the graft donor. At the DNA level, the sequence is TGTGCCAGCAGCTACCGGAGGGTTGGAACAGATACGCAGTATTTT. It translates as CASSYRRVGTDTQYF.